The 27 T cell receptor beta chains listed next were all sequenced from one sample in a study of long-term antiretroviral therapy in people with HIV (dated by TCRdb to 2021 to 2024). Sequencing of the TRB variable region was done with the immunoSEQ hsTCRB v3.0 assay at survey level resolution. TCRdb carries this immuneACCESS record with in-frame sequences only. Its versions omit some clonotypes, under half of them owing to an unresolved V gene in the studies checked, with the rest unexplained. Counted in this sample were about 25,000 clones; about four fifths of them appeared once. In total, the top ten clones hold around 5.1% of the sample. Source: unsorted PBMCs, taken 0.7 years before starting antiretroviral therapy. The receptors derive from a man aged 25-45 years with HIV.

The chain employs TRBV6-6 and TRBJ1-3; D remains ambiguous. Germline loops: CDR1 MNHNY, CDR2 SVGAGI (reference sequence). The CDR3 covers 11 residues. Trimming cost V 7 bases and J 7 bases, with 8 bases left between them. CDR3: CASNLGNTIYF. The DNA for the CDR3 is TGTGCCAGCAACCTAGGCAACACCATATATTTT.

This clone showed up just a few times. The gene calls are TRBV7-6 and TRBJ2-1, with D unclear. In germline, CDR1 is SGHVS, CDR2 FNYEAQ. The CDR3 totals 14 residues. V was clipped by 2 bases and J by 9 bases, with 14 bases between them. The CDR3 here is CASSLYPIPSEQFF. CDR3 in DNA: TGTGCCAGCAGCTTATATCCCATCCCCAGTGAGCAGTTCTTC.

V is TRBV27 and J is TRBJ2-1, with a weak D call TRBD2 (5 bases). The V gene's germline CDR1 is MNHEY and CDR2 SMNVEV (reference sequence). The ends were cut back, 5 bases at V and 5 bases at J, with 16 bases in the middle. The CDR3 sequence is 15 residues long. The CDR3 DNA follows: TGTGCCAGCAGTCTGGTATGGGAGACCAACAATGAGCAGTTCTTC. It codes for CASSLVWETNNEQFF.

DNA of the CDR3: TGTGCCAGCAGCTCCCGGACAGGGGGGCACACTGAAGCTTTCTTT. It is translated as CASSSRTGGHTEAFF. The chain employs TRBV7-3 and TRBJ1-1; 10 bases line up with TRBD1. The CDR3 has 15 residues. Per the germline V gene, CDR1 is SGHTA and CDR2 is FQGTGA. V shed 4 bases and J 3 bases; nucleotides not matched to a gene: 5.

V is TRBV15 and J is TRBJ2-7; D is possibly TRBD2 (5 bases). V lost 0 bases and J lost 0, with 9 bases in between. CDR3 length: 15 amino acids. CDR1 is LNHNV and CDR2 is YYDKDF in the germline V gene (reference sequence). The CDR3 DNA sequence: TGTGCCACCAGCAGAGAGGCAGGACTCTCCTACGAGCAGTACTTC. This translates into CATSREAGLSYEQYF.

The genes are TRBV18 and TRBJ1-5; 7 bases fit TRBD1. Germline V gives CDR1 KGHSH, CDR2 LQKENI. The CDR3 has 15 amino acids. Trimming removed 4 bases from V and 4 bases from J; junction bases left unmatched: 7. In DNA, the CDR3 is TGTGCCAGCTCACGGACCGGGACAGAAAATCAGCCCCAGCATTTT. Translation: CASSRTGTENQPQHF.

The genes are TRBV6-1 and TRBJ1-2, with D hard to call. The V gene lost 5 bases and the J gene lost 8 bases, with 18 bases spanning the gap. The germline V gene encodes CDR1 MNHNS and CDR2 SASEGT. The CDR3 sequence is 14 residues long. The CDR3 bases are TGTGCCAGCAGTCAGGAGACCCGTATCAGGGGCTACACCTTC. This encodes CASSQETRIRGYTF.

This chain uses TRBV2 with TRBJ2-3; TRBD2 aligns across 12 bases. V was clipped by 6 bases and J by 2 bases; unmatched bases: 3. The CDR3 runs to 15 residues. CDR1 SNHLY and CDR2 FYNNEI come from the germline V gene. The CDR3 DNA sequence: TGTGCCAGCAGGAGACTAGCGGGGGACACAGATACGCAGTATTTT. Amino acid sequence: CASRRLAGDTDTQYF.

This chain connects TRBV28 to TRBJ2-2; D might be TRBD1 or TRBD2, each matching 5 bases. Germline assignment: CDR1 MDHEN and CDR2 SYDVKM. CDR3 size: 16 residues. Deletions cut 8 bases from V and 4 bases from J, with 20 bases between. CDR3 in DNA: TGTGCCAGCGGGAGAGTTTTGGGACGGAGCACCGGGGAGCTGTTTTTT. Protein: CASGRVLGRSTGELFF.

This clone was observed a few times. V is TRBV25-1 and J is TRBJ1-2; no clear D gene. Germline V gives CDR1 MGHDK, CDR2 SYGVNS. The CDR3 loop spans 12 amino acids. V lost 4 bases, J lost 8 bases, and 11 bases lay in between. The CDR3, as DNA: TGTGCCAGCAGTGTCTCACCGCTGGGCTACACCTTC. This encodes CASSVSPLGYTF.

The genes are TRBV5-4 and TRBJ2-3; 7 bases align to TRBD2. Germline V gene sequence: CDR1 SGHNT, CDR2 YYREEE (reference sequence). Trimming at V came to 4 bases and at J to 1 base, leaving 9 bases not matched to a gene. This CDR3 contains 16 residues. CDR3 in amino acids: CASSITLRGGTDTQYF. The CDR3 bases are TGTGCCAGCAGCATCACACTACGGGGGGGCACAGATACGCAGTATTTT.

The chain couples TRBV28 to TRBJ1-2, with D perhaps TRBD1 (5 bases). V shed 5 bases and J shed 4 bases, with 17 bases lying between them. From germline, CDR1 is MDHEN and CDR2 SYDVKM. CDR3 length: 15 residues. The DNA for the CDR3 is TGTGCCAGCAGTGAAGTTGGACAAGTCCTCTATGGCTACACCTTC. Protein product: CASSEVGQVLYGYTF.

This clone was observed a few times. This chain links TRBV30 with TRBJ1-2; D gene uncertain. The CDR3 has 14 amino acids. Deletions cut 0 bases from V and 8 bases from J, with 16 bases between. Germline CDR1 reads GTSNPN; CDR2 reads SVGIG (reference sequence). The CDR3 sequence: CAWSVLDGFGGYTF. CDR3 sequence (DNA): TGTGCCTGGAGTGTACTGGACGGCTTCGGCGGCTACACCTTC.

The rearrangement joins TRBV5-1 to TRBJ2-7; the D is unclear. This CDR3 comprises 13 residues. Germline V gene data show CDR1 as SGHRS and CDR2 as YFSETQ. V lost 1 base to trimming and J lost 4 bases, with 9 bases between them. The CDR3 loop is CASSLPGLYEQYF. CDR3 nucleotide sequence: TGCGCCAGCAGCTTGCCCGGGTTATACGAGCAGTACTTC.

The V and J genes are TRBV7-9 and TRBJ2-5; 7 bases agree with TRBD1. The CDR3 spans 17 residues. Unmatched junction bases numbered 16, after V lost 5 bases and J lost 4 bases. CDR1 and CDR2 from the germline V gene are SEHNR and FQNEAQ (reference sequence). Written as DNA, the CDR3 is TGTGCCAGCAGCCCACACCTCGACAGGGTGATAGGAGAGACCCAGTACTTC. It encodes CASSPHLDRVIGETQYF.

The gene calls are TRBV5-1 and TRBJ1-2; TRBD1 aligns across 8 bases. The CDR3 contains 14 residues. Unmatched junction bases numbered 7, after V lost 2 bases and J lost 7 bases. Germline values: CDR1 SGHRS, CDR2 YFSETQ. The CDR3 sequence: CASSFDRGVGGYTF. CDR3 nucleotides: TGCGCCAGCAGCTTTGACAGGGGCGTCGGTGGCTACACCTTC. The full variable domain, in which reference TRBV5-1 and TRBJ1-2 provide the parts outside the CDR3, is KAGVTQTPRYLIKTRGQQVTLSCSPISGHRSVSWYQQTPGQGLQFLFEYFSETQRNKGNFPGRFSGRQFSNSRSEMNVSTLELGDSALYLCASSFDRGVGGYTFGSGTRLTVV.

This clone was recorded a few times. V gene TRBV10-3 combines with J gene TRBJ2-1; tentatively, D is TRBD1 or TRBD2 (5 bases each). This CDR3 spans 14 amino acids. Trimming removed 6 bases from V and 8 bases from J, with 17 bases in between. Germline CDR1 ENHRY, CDR2 SYGVKD. The CDR3 region has the DNA TGTGCCATCAGAGCAGGGTTCGGGGACGATGAGCAGTTCTTC. Its protein product is CAIRAGFGDDEQFF.

V is TRBV27 and J is TRBJ1-1; D not resolved. The ends were cut back, 6 bases at V and 1 base at J, with 12 bases in the middle. The CDR3 is 14 residues long. Germline V CDR1 and CDR2: MNHEY, SMNVEV (reference sequence). The CDR3 spells CASRYSSANTEAFF. CDR3 DNA sequence: TGTGCCAGCAGATACAGTTCCGCGAACACTGAAGCTTTCTTT.

This chain uses TRBV5-1 with TRBJ2-2; D gene ambiguous. V lost 4 bases and J 1 base, leaving 11 bases between the germline ends. CDR3 length: 15 residues. The germline gives CDR1 SGHRS, CDR2 YFSETQ. The CDR3 region has the DNA TGCGCCAGCAGCGAGTCCAGTCTGAACACCGGGGAGCTGTTTTTT. Amino acids: CASSESSLNTGELFF.

The chain joins TRBV5-4 to TRBJ1-2; D perhaps matches TRBD1 (6 bases). Per the germline V gene, CDR1 is SGHNT and CDR2 is YYREEE (reference sequence). CDR3 size: 16 residues. Trimming left V 0 bases short and J 3 bases short, with 15 bases between. DNA of the CDR3: TGTGCCAGCAGCTTGGGTATGACGGGACAAGACTATGGCTACACCTTC. It is translated as CASSLGMTGQDYGYTF.

The genes are TRBV27 and TRBJ1-1; tentatively, D is TRBD1 (6 bases). This CDR3 has 14 residues. V dropped 7 bases and J dropped 5 bases, with 17 bases sitting between them. The germline V gene encodes CDR1 MNHEY and CDR2 SMNVEV (reference sequence). The CDR3 here is CASTPGGGRTEAFF. For the CDR3, the DNA is TGTGCCAGCACCCCGGGAGGGGGGCGGACTGAAGCTTTCTTT.

The chain joins TRBV27 to TRBJ2-7; no reliable D call. V shed 5 bases and J shed 4 bases, with 12 bases lying between them. This CDR3 spans 13 amino acids. The germline V gene encodes CDR1 MNHEY and CDR2 SMNVEV (reference sequence). The CDR3 loop reads CASSPLGGYEQYF. The CDR3 coding sequence is TGTGCCAGCAGTCCCCTAGGTGGTTACGAGCAGTACTTC.

The chain has TRBV29-1 and TRBJ2-7; a weak D match, TRBD1 (6 bases). The V end was cut by 7 bases, the J end by 5 bases, with 21 bases between. Germline V gives CDR1 SQVTM, CDR2 ANQGSEA. This CDR3 is built from 14 residues. CDR3 sequence: CSGRPEEQGDEQYF. CDR3 sequence (DNA): TGCAGCGGACGGCCCGAGGAACAGGGAGACGAGCAGTACTTC.

The chain links TRBV28 to TRBJ1-1; no reliable D call. V shed 5 bases and J shed 1 base, with 14 bases lying between them. The length of the CDR3 is 15 residues. Germline assignment: CDR1 MDHEN and CDR2 SYDVKM. The CDR3: CASSAGEGANTEAFF. CDR3 DNA sequence: TGTGCCAGCAGTGCCGGGGAGGGAGCGAACACTGAAGCTTTCTTT.

The V call is TRBV27, the J call TRBJ2-3; 8 bases are a match to TRBD2. This CDR3 is built from 17 residues. V was clipped by 5 bases and J by 3 bases; unmatched bases: 13. The V gene's germline CDR1 is MNHEY and CDR2 SMNVEV (reference sequence). CDR3 sequence reads: CASSPRGSGRRTDTQYF. The CDR3 nucleotides read TGTGCCAGCAGTCCCCGGGGGAGCGGGAGAAGGACAGATACGCAGTATTTT.

The rearrangement uses TRBV28 and TRBJ2-7; 11 positions match TRBD2. Germline loops: CDR1 MDHEN, CDR2 SYDVKM. The trim removed 5 bases at V and 2 bases at J, leaving 8 bases unmatched. This CDR3 has 16 residues. CDR3 residues: CASSGGSGLAAYEQYF. CDR3 coding DNA: TGTGCCAGCAGTGGGGGATCGGGACTAGCGGCCTACGAGCAGTACTTC.

V usage is TRBV9 and J usage is TRBJ2-6; the D is unclear. The CDR3 covers 17 residues. Between the trimmed V and J ends, which lost 5 bases and 0 bases, there was a span of 15 bases. Germline V CDR1 and CDR2: SGDLS, YYNGEE. The CDR3 protein is CASSAALVSSGANVLTF. Here the CDR3 DNA reads TGTGCCAGCAGTGCCGCTCTAGTCAGCTCTGGGGCCAACGTCCTGACTTTC.